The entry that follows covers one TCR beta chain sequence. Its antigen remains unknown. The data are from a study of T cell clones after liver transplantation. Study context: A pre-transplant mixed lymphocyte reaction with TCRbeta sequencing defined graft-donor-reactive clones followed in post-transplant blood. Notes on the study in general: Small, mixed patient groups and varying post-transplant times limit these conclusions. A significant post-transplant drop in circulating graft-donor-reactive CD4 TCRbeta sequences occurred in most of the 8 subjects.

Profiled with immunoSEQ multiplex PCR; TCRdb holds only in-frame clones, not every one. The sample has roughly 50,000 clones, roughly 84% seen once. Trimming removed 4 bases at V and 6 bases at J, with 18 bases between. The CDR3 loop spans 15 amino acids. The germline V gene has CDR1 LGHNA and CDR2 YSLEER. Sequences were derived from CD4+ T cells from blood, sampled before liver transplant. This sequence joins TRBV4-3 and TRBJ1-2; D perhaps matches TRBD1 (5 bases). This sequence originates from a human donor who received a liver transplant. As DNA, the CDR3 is TGCGCCAGCAGCCCCAGGTTTGGGGGAAGGGATGGCTACACCTTC. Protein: CASSPRFGGRDGYTF.